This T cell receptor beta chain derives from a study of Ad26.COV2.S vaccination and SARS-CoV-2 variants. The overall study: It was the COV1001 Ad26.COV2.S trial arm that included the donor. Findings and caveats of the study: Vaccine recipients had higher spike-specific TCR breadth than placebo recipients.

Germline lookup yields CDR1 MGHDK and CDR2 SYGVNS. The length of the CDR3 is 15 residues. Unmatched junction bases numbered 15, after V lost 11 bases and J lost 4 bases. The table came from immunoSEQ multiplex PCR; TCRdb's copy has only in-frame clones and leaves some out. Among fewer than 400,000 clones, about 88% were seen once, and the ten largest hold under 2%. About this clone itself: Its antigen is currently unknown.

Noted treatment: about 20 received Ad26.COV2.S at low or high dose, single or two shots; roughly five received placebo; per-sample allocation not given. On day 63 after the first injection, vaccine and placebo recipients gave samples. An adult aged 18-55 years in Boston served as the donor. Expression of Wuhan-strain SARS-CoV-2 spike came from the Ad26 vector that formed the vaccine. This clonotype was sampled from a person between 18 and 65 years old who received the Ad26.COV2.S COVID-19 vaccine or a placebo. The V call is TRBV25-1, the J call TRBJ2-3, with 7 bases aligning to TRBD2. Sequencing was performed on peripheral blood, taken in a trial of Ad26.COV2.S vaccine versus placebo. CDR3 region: CALGGGPSGPDTQYF. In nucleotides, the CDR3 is TGTGCCCTAGGCGGGGGACCCTCCGGCCCAGATACGCAGTATTTT.